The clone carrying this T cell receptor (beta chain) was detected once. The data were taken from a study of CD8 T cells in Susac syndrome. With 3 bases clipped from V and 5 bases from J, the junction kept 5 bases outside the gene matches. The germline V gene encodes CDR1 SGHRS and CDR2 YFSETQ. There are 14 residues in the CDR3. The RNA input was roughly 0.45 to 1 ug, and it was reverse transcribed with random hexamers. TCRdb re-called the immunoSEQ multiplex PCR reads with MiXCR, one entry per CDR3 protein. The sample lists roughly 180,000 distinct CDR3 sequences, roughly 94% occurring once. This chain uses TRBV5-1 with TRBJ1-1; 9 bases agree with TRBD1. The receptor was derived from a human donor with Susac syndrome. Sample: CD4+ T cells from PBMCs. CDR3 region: CASSSGTGRTEAFF. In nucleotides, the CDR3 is TGCGCCAGCAGCTCCGGGACAGGGCGAACTGAAGCTTTCTTT. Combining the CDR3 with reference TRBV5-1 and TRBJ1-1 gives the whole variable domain KAGVTQTPRYLIKTRGQQVTLSCSPISGHRSVSWYQQTPGQGLQFLFEYFSETQRNKGNFPGRFSGRQFSNSRSEMNVSTLELGDSALYLCASSSGTGRTEAFFGQGTRLTVV.